The rows below give T cell receptor beta chains drawn from one sample of a study of identical twins. MiXCR was run by TCRdb on the 5' RACE reads, yielding one entry per CDR3 protein. The table lists hundreds of thousands of distinct CDR3 sequences, roughly 8% of them singletons. The same specimen was also included in a second study, on yellow fever vaccine responses in identical twins.

The sample consisted of PBMCs. Receptor source: a woman aged 18 to 35 in good health. CDR3s include the opening cysteine and the closing phenylalanine or tryptophan. The D gene is left open where the match is weak. Size values are once, few and many counts, or a class for expanded clones, and some rows have none.

v_gene	abundance	j_gene	d_gene	CDR3aa	CDR3nt
TRBV10-1	few	TRBJ1-1	.	CASSWDATDTEAFF	TGCGCCAGCAGTTGGGACGCCACGGACACTGAAGCTTTCTTT
TRBV7-2	few	TRBJ1-2	TRBD1	CASSIGPGQNYGYTF	TGTGCCAGCAGCATCGGACCGGGACAGAACTATGGCTACACCTTC
TRBV4-2	.	TRBJ2-5	.	CASSQGGSETQYF	TGTGCCAGCAGCCAAGGCGGTTCGGAGACCCAGTACTTC
TRBV2	many	TRBJ1-2	.	CASSPQLYGYTF	TGTGCCAGCAGTCCCCAGTTATATGGCTACACCTTC
TRBV5-1	few	TRBJ2-1	TRBD2	CASTRRAGDNEQFF	TGCGCCAGCACCCGGCGGGCGGGAGACAATGAGCAGTTCTTC
TRBV30	.	TRBJ2-5	TRBD1	CAWSQGAITQETQYF	TGTGCCTGGAGTCAGGGGGCGATTACCCAAGAGACCCAGTACTTC
TRBV6-5	.	TRBJ1-1	TRBD1	CASSYSMDRVGAFF	TGTGCCAGCAGTTACTCGATGGACAGGGTGGGTGCTTTCTTT
TRBV11-2	few	TRBJ2-7	TRBD1	CASSSYRGLSYEQYF	TGTGCCAGCAGCTCCTACAGGGGCCTCTCCTACGAGCAGTACTTC
TRBV11-2	many	TRBJ2-1	.	CASSPLRSYNEQFF	TGTGCCAGCAGCCCGCTTAGATCCTACAATGAGCAGTTCTTC
TRBV24-1	.	TRBJ1-1	.	CATSDLGRTEAFF	TGTGCCACCAGTGATTTAGGTAGAACTGAAGCTTTCTTT
TRBV2	few	TRBJ2-1	.	CASSPQGRESLYNEQFF	TGTGCCAGCAGCCCCCAGGGGCGGGAGTCGTTGTACAATGAGCAGTTCTTC